A single sample gave rise to the 24 T cell receptor beta chains below, sequenced in a study of blood T cell repertoires in COVID-19. Clones were sequenced by immunoSEQ multiplex PCR, and TCRdb holds only the in-frame ones, with some missing. The sample lists about 410,000 clones; roughly 90% were seen once. Sequenced sample: peripheral blood. The receptors shown here come from a woman in her 30s with active or convalescent COVID-19.

This chain joins TRBV4-1 and TRBJ1-2; tentatively, D is TRBD1 (5 bases). V was shortened by 0 bases and J by 3 bases, with 11 bases between the two germline ends. This CDR3 region has 15 residues. The V gene's germline CDR1 is MGHRA and CDR2 YSYEKL. The CDR3 nucleotides read TGCGCCAGCAGCCAAGATAGGACACCTTACTATGGCTACACCTTC. Encoded protein: CASSQDRTPYYGYTF.

This clone has just a few counts. The CDR3 DNA is TGTGCCAGCAGCCGATTCGGGGACTCCTACAATGAGCAGTTCTTC. Residues: CASSRFGDSYNEQFF. V and J are TRBV11-2 and TRBJ2-1; TRBD2 might be the D (5 bases). V was cut by 5 bases and J by 0 bases, with 11 bases left in between. The CDR3 consists of 15 residues. The germline gives CDR1 SGHAT, CDR2 FQNNGV.

The rearrangement links TRBV19 to TRBJ2-2, with D perhaps TRBD2 (6 bases). Trimming pared 4 bases from V and 2 bases from J, leaving 11 bases between. The length of the CDR3 is 15 residues. CDR1 LNHDA and CDR2 SQIVND come from the germline V gene (reference sequence). CDR3 amino acids: CASSSGTTNTGELFF. CDR3 nucleotides: TGTGCCAGTAGTAGCGGGACGACCAACACCGGGGAGCTGTTTTTT.

The V and J genes are TRBV7-2 and TRBJ1-2; 11 bases agree with TRBD1. The junction had 11 bases not matched to a gene; V was cut back by 1 base and J by 7 bases. Germline assignment: CDR1 SGHTA and CDR2 FQGNSA. The CDR3 contains 17 residues. The CDR3 reads CASSLGTGGPISRGYTF. CDR3 bases: TGTGCCAGCAGCTTAGGGACAGGGGGCCCCATTTCTCGTGGCTACACCTTC.

J is TRBJ2-3 and V is TRBV6-7, with 9 bases lining up with TRBD2. TRBV6-7 is filed as an ORF, its function uncertain. The V segment lost 7 bases and the J segment 1 base; nucleotides outside the gene matches: 12. The CDR3 sequence is 17 residues long. The CDR3 sequence is CASKEGGGRARTDTQYF. The CDR3 DNA follows: TGTGCCAGCAAAGAGGGCGGCGGGAGGGCCCGCACAGATACGCAGTATTTT.

The V call is TRBV13, the J call TRBJ2-5, with 7 bases aligning to TRBD1. CDR1 PRHDT and CDR2 FYEKMQ come from the germline V gene (reference sequence). The CDR3 consists of 14 residues. V was clipped by 5 bases and J by 4 bases; unmatched bases: 7. The CDR3 region is CASSPRQGRETQYF. DNA of the CDR3: TGTGCCAGCAGCCCCCGACAGGGACGAGAGACCCAGTACTTC.

This chain joins TRBV5-5 and TRBJ1-2; D might be TRBD1 (6 bases). Germline V gives CDR1 SGHKS, CDR2 YYEKEE (reference sequence). Trimming shortened V by 2 bases and J by 2 bases, and 10 bases separated the two germline ends. The CDR3 extends over 14 amino acids. The CDR3 loop is CASSFMGANYGYTF. CDR3 bases: TGTGCCAGCAGCTTTATGGGGGCGAACTATGGCTACACCTTC.

A few counts support this clone. V is TRBV27 and J is TRBJ1-2, with TRBD1 matching over 7 bases. V trimming: 4 bases; J trimming: 4 bases; junction bases outside the gene matches: 6. CDR1 is MNHEY, CDR2 SMNVEV, per germline (reference sequence). The CDR3 extends over 14 amino acids. The CDR3 loop reads CASSSLQGTYGYTF. The CDR3 coding sequence is TGTGCCAGCAGTTCGCTACAGGGGACCTATGGCTACACCTTC.

The chain combines TRBV13 with TRBJ1-2; a weak D match, TRBD1 (6 bases). With 1 base removed from V and 5 bases from J, the gap between germline ends came to 11 bases. CDR1 and CDR2 (germline): PRHDT, FYEKMQ (reference sequence). The CDR3 is 14 residues long. CDR3 in DNA: TGTGCCAGCAGCTTAGACAGGGCCCAATATGGCTACACCTTC. It specifies CASSLDRAQYGYTF.

This chain uses TRBV6-5 with TRBJ1-2, with D perhaps matching TRBD1 (6 bases). Germline V CDR1 and CDR2: MNHEY, SVGAGI. Trimming cost V 6 bases and J 4 bases, with 15 bases left between them. CDR3 size: 14 residues. This CDR3 is CASSPQGVSYGYTF. For the CDR3, the DNA is TGTGCCAGCAGCCCACAGGGCGTTAGCTATGGCTACACCTTC.

The DNA of the CDR3 is TGTGCCAGCAGCGAAAGACAGGAAGCTAACTATGGCTACACCTTC. Residues: CASSERQEANYGYTF. This sequence joins TRBV9 and TRBJ1-2; tentative D call: TRBD1 (6 bases). The V gene's germline CDR1 is SGDLS and CDR2 YYNGEE. The V end was cut by 3 bases, the J end by 0 bases, with 12 bases between. This CDR3 has 15 residues. Variable domain in full (rest from reference TRBV9 and TRBJ1-2): DSGVTQTPKHLITATGQRVTLRCSPRSGDLSVYWYQQSLDQGLQFLIQYYNGEERAKGNILERFSAQQFPDLHSELNLSSLELGDSALYFCASSERQEANYGYTFGSGTRLTVV.

The chain joins TRBV19 to TRBJ2-7, with TRBD1 matching 8 bases. V dropped 5 bases and J dropped 3; count of bases not matched to a gene: 9. Looked up from germline, CDR1 is LNHDA and CDR2 is SQIVND (reference sequence). The CDR3 sequence is 15 residues long. The DNA for the CDR3 is TGTGCCAGTAGTCTTAAACCAGGGGGCATCTACGAGCAGTACTTC. This sequence encodes CASSLKPGGIYEQYF.

This CDR3 is CASSTRQRHFSGNTIYF. In DNA form, the CDR3 reads TGTGCCAGTAGTACCCGACAGCGACACTTTTCTGGAAACACCATATATTTT. The rearrangement uses TRBV19 and TRBJ1-3; D perhaps matches TRBD1 (5 bases). V lost 4 bases and J lost 1, with 17 bases in between. CDR1 is LNHDA and CDR2 is SQIVND in the germline V gene (reference sequence). There are 17 residues in the CDR3.

This clone turned up a few times. The CDR3 end shows no conserved phenylalanine or tryptophan, and so a read error is likely. The limits of the CDR3 on the DNA are not certain, so only TCRdb's listed CDR3 is given. The rearrangement uses TRBV27 and TRBJ1-1; the DNA was not used to check the table's D call, TRBD1. The CDR3 is 11 amino acids in total, end residues counted. The germline V gene encodes CDR1 MNHEY and CDR2 SMNVEV (reference sequence). The CDR3: CASSFYPRQGG.

This chain connects TRBV3-1 (or the pseudogene TRBV3-2) to TRBJ1-6, with D possibly being TRBD1 (6 bases). Germline V CDR1 and CDR2: LGHDT, YNNKEL (reference sequence). This CDR3 comprises 13 residues. V was clipped by 5 bases and J by 10 bases, with 12 bases between them. The CDR3 spells CASSSTGQSPLHF. The CDR3 nucleotides are TGTGCCAGCAGCTCGACAGGACAGTCACCCCTCCACTTT.

This clone was picked up one time. V gene TRBV4-2 combines with J gene TRBJ1-2, with D maybe TRBD1 (5 bases). Germline CDR1 is LGHNA and CDR2 is YNFKEQ. The CDR3 contains 15 residues. Trimming removed 0 bases at V and 5 bases at J, with 13 bases between. The CDR3 is CASSQESQGLYGYTF. The CDR3 DNA reads as TGTGCCAGCAGCCAAGAGAGTCAGGGACTTTATGGCTACACCTTC.

This chain joins TRBV19 and TRBJ1-5, with D hard to call. Germline V gene lookup returns CDR1 LNHDA and CDR2 SQIVND (reference sequence). The CDR3 spans 16 residues. V lost 4 bases to trimming and J lost 0 bases, with 13 bases between them. DNA of the CDR3: TGTGCCAGTAGTACCTTCTCGGGTTATAGCAATCAGCCCCAGCATTTT. This gives the protein CASSTFSGYSNQPQHF. Full variable domain (missing parts from reference TRBV19 and TRBJ1-5): DGGITQSPKYLFRKEGQNVTLSCEQNLNHDAMYWYRQDPGQGLRLIYYSQIVNDFQKGDIAEGYSVSREKKESFPLTVTSAQKNPTAFYLCASSTFSGYSNQPQHFGDGTRLSIL.

This clone was recorded once. The rearrangement joins TRBV25-1 to TRBJ2-1; no reliable D call. CDR1 is MGHDK and CDR2 is SYGVNS in the germline V gene. The CDR3 sequence is 11 residues long. The V end was cut by 4 bases, the J end by 8 bases, with 6 bases between. CDR3 coding DNA: TGTGCCAGCAGTGGCGCATATGAGCAGTTCTTC. Its protein product is CASSGAYEQFF.

The gene calls are TRBV29-1 and TRBJ2-7; 9 bases match TRBD1. Germline V gene lookup returns CDR1 SQVTM and CDR2 ANQGSEA. The junction had 6 bases not matched to a gene; V was cut back by 7 bases and J by 2 bases. The CDR3 has 13 residues. CDR3 nucleotides: TGCAGCGCCGGGACAGGGTCAACCTACGAGCAGTACTTC. Amino acids: CSAGTGSTYEQYF.

The chain couples TRBV14 to TRBJ1-2; D is undetermined. CDR1 is SGHDN, CDR2 FVKESK, per germline. Trimming took 3 bases from V and 4 from J, leaving 9 bases between them. There are 13 residues in the CDR3. The CDR3 loop is CASSHSGVYGYTF. The CDR3 DNA sequence: TGTGCCAGCAGCCATTCCGGAGTCTATGGCTACACCTTC.

This chain uses TRBV24-1 with TRBJ2-7; a possible D gene is TRBD2 (6 bases). Germline-derived CDR1 and CDR2 are KGHDR and SFDVKD. CDR3 length: 15 residues. Deletions cut 0 bases from V and 3 bases from J, with 11 bases between. Here the CDR3 DNA reads TGTGCCACCAGTGATTTGACTAGCTACCACTACGAGCAGTACTTC. Its translation: CATSDLTSYHYEQYF.

The rearrangement joins TRBV7-9 to TRBJ2-5, with 7 bases matching TRBD2. Unmatched junction bases numbered 9, after V lost 6 bases and J lost 5 bases. This CDR3 region has 14 residues. Germline CDR1 SEHNR, CDR2 FQNEAQ (reference sequence). The CDR3 DNA is TGTGCCAGCAGTCGGACTAGGTTGGATGAGACCCAGTACTTC. This encodes CASSRTRLDETQYF. The full variable domain, rest sourced from reference TRBV7-9 and TRBJ2-5, is DTGVSQNPRHKITKRGQNVTFRCDPISEHNRLYWYRQTLGQGPEFLTYFQNEAQLEKSRLLSDRFSAERPKGSFSTLEIQRTEQGDSAMYLCASSRTRLDETQYFGPGTRLLVL.

The chain recombines TRBV6-1 with TRBJ1-1; 8 bases fit TRBD1. This CDR3 has 13 amino acids. Germline V gene sequence: CDR1 MNHNS, CDR2 SASEGT. J was trimmed by 6 bases and V by 3 bases; bases with no gene match: 3. This chain's CDR3 is CASSDRQGSEAFF. CDR3 nucleotide sequence: TGTGCCAGCAGTGATCGACAGGGGTCTGAAGCTTTCTTT.

In this sample, this clone turned up a few times. The chain couples TRBV3-1 (or the pseudogene TRBV3-2) to TRBJ1-2, with no clear D. V was cut by 5 bases and J by 8 bases, with 12 bases left in between. CDR1 LGHDT and CDR2 YNNKEL come from the germline V gene (reference sequence). The length of the CDR3 is 12 residues. DNA for the CDR3: TGTGCCAGCAGCTCACTTTCGGGGGGCTACACCTTC. Translation: CASSSLSGGYTF.